Listed below are T cell receptor beta chains from one sample, sequenced in a study of cytomegalovirus exposure and HLA in healthy donors. Some clones are missing from TCRdb's copy, which holds only in-frame ones; the method was immunoSEQ multiplex PCR. This sample has some 94,000 clones, with roughly 71% found just once. The sequencing input was PBMCs. These receptors originate from a man aged 45 to 65 in good health and CMV-seronegative. Both conserved end residues are part of each CDR3. D genes are given only for firm matches. Rows give clone size only sometimes, using once, few, many, or a class for an expanded clone.

clone size: .; V gene: TRBV4-1; J gene: TRBJ1-5; D gene: TRBD1; CDR3 DNA: TGCGCCAGCAGCCAAGGAGGCAGGGGGCTTATTCAGCCCCAGCATTTT; CDR3 protein: CASSQGGRGLIQPQHF
clone size: .; V gene: TRBV4-3; J gene: TRBJ1-2; D gene: .; CDR3 DNA: TGCGCCAGCAGCCCTGATCTAGCAAGTGGCTACACCTTC; CDR3 protein: CASSPDLASGYTF
clone size: .; V gene: TRBV5-1; J gene: TRBJ1-4; D gene: .; CDR3 DNA: TGCGCCAGCAGCTTCGCCGGGTCGGAGGAAAAACTGTTTTTT; CDR3 protein: CASSFAGSEEKLFF
clone size: .; V gene: TRBV28; J gene: TRBJ1-4; D gene: .; CDR3 DNA: TGTGCCAGCAGTCAATCGAGGGAGGGCGGTGAAAAACTGTTTTTT; CDR3 protein: CASSQSREGGEKLFF
clone size: .; V gene: TRBV29-1; J gene: TRBJ2-5; D gene: .; CDR3 DNA: TGCAGCGTTGGGGCAGGGCCCGCTCAAGAGACCCAGTACTTC; CDR3 protein: CSVGAGPAQETQYF
clone size: .; V gene: TRBV5-4; J gene: TRBJ2-3; D gene: TRBD2; CDR3 DNA: TGTGCCAGCAGCCCCCACGGTGCGGGAGCGTTAGATACGCAGTATTTT; CDR3 protein: CASSPHGAGALDTQYF
clone size: .; V gene: TRBV29-1; J gene: TRBJ2-1; D gene: TRBD2; CDR3 DNA: TGCAGCGTTGGTAAGAGCGGGGCGAACAATGAGCAGTTCTTC; CDR3 protein: CSVGKSGANNEQFF
clone size: .; V gene: TRBV4-2; J gene: TRBJ2-2; D gene: TRBD1; CDR3 DNA: TGTGCCAGCAGCCGGACAGGGGGGAACACCGGGGAGCTGTTTTTT; CDR3 protein: CASSRTGGNTGELFF
clone size: .; V gene: TRBV4-3; J gene: TRBJ1-1; D gene: TRBD1; CDR3 DNA: TGCGCCAGCAGCATGGGACAGTTCGCTGAAGCTTTCTTT; CDR3 protein: CASSMGQFAEAFF
clone size: .; V gene: TRBV5-4; J gene: TRBJ2-1; D gene: TRBD1; CDR3 DNA: TGTGCCAGCAGCTTGGAATGGACAGGATACAATGAGCAGTTCTTC; CDR3 protein: CASSLEWTGYNEQFF
clone size: few; V gene: TRBV11-2; J gene: TRBJ1-2; D gene: .; CDR3 DNA: TGTGCCAGCCGCAACCTACAGGCCTTATACACCTTC; CDR3 protein: CASRNLQALYTF
clone size: .; V gene: TRBV25-1; J gene: TRBJ1-1; D gene: TRBD1; CDR3 DNA: TGTGCCAGCTCCCCCAACAGGGGGCGACGGAACACTGAAGCTTTCTTT; CDR3 protein: CASSPNRGRRNTEAFF
clone size: once; V gene: TRBV2; J gene: TRBJ1-2; D gene: TRBD1; CDR3 DNA: TGTGCCAGCAACATAGGAGGGGGCGGCTACACCTTC; CDR3 protein: CASNIGGGGYTF
clone size: .; V gene: TRBV5-4; J gene: TRBJ1-1; D gene: .; CDR3 DNA: TGTGCCAGCAGCTTGAGTAGGGGAGGGAACACTGAAGCTTTCTTT; CDR3 protein: CASSLSRGGNTEAFF
clone size: .; V gene: TRBV18; J gene: TRBJ2-3; D gene: TRBD1; CDR3 DNA: TGTGCCAGCTCACCGACAGGGATTGGAGATACGCAGTATTTT; CDR3 protein: CASSPTGIGDTQYF
clone size: .; V gene: TRBV7-9; J gene: TRBJ1-2; D gene: .; CDR3 DNA: TGTGCCAGCAGCTTAGTATGGGGGGACTATGGCTACACCTTC; CDR3 protein: CASSLVWGDYGYTF
clone size: .; V gene: TRBV4-2; J gene: TRBJ2-2; D gene: .; CDR3 DNA: TGTGCCAGCAGCGCCGCCCTCGGACCGGGAGAATGGAACACCGGGGAGCTGTTTTTT; CDR3 protein: CASSAALGPGEWNTGELFF
clone size: .; V gene: TRBV7-2; J gene: TRBJ2-1; D gene: .; CDR3 DNA: TGTGCCAGCAGCTTAGCCCCTCTCTACAATGAGCAGTTCTTC; CDR3 protein: CASSLAPLYNEQFF
clone size: .; V gene: TRBV30; J gene: TRBJ2-5; D gene: .; CDR3 DNA: TGTGCCTGGAGTCCCTTTAGGAGGGGGGGCGAGACCCAGTACTTC; CDR3 protein: CAWSPFRRGGETQYF
clone size: .; V gene: TRBV5-1; J gene: TRBJ2-1; D gene: TRBD2; CDR3 DNA: TGCGCCAGCAGCCTCACAGGGACTAGCCTGGATGAGCAGTTCTTC; CDR3 protein: CASSLTGTSLDEQFF
clone size: .; V gene: TRBV29-1; J gene: TRBJ2-7; D gene: .; CDR3 DNA: TGCAGCGTTGAAGATGTAGGGGGCGAGCAGTACTTC; CDR3 protein: CSVEDVGGEQYF
clone size: .; V gene: TRBV7-8; J gene: TRBJ1-4; D gene: .; CDR3 DNA: TGTGCCAGCAGCTTAATTATTAATGAAAAACTGTTTTTT; CDR3 protein: CASSLIINEKLFF
clone size: .; V gene: TRBV5-4; J gene: TRBJ2-3; D gene: TRBD2; CDR3 DNA: TGTGCCAGCAGCTCGGGACTAGCGGGAGGATCAGATACGCAGTATTTT; CDR3 protein: CASSSGLAGGSDTQYF
clone size: .; V gene: TRBV30; J gene: TRBJ2-2; D gene: TRBD2; CDR3 DNA: TGTGCCTGTTCCCTGAGCGGGAGTGTCACCGGGGAGCTGTTTTTT; CDR3 protein: CACSLSGSVTGELFF
clone size: .; V gene: TRBV7-2; J gene: TRBJ1-5; D gene: .; CDR3 DNA: TGTGCCAGCAGCCCCGGAGGTGGCTTGGGCAATCAGCCCCAGCATTTT; CDR3 protein: CASSPGGGLGNQPQHF
clone size: .; V gene: TRBV30; J gene: TRBJ1-2; D gene: .; CDR3 DNA: TGTGCCTGGAGTGACACCTATGGCTACACCTTC; CDR3 protein: CAWSDTYGYTF
clone size: .; V gene: TRBV6-5; J gene: TRBJ1-2; D gene: .; CDR3 DNA: TGTGCCAGCATGGCAAATGGGGCGTATGGCTACACCTTC; CDR3 protein: CASMANGAYGYTF
clone size: .; V gene: TRBV30; J gene: TRBJ2-5; D gene: .; CDR3 DNA: TGTGCCTGGACCCACCTAGGTCGTGAGACCCAGTACTTC; CDR3 protein: CAWTHLGRETQYF
clone size: .; V gene: TRBV5-1; J gene: TRBJ2-1; D gene: TRBD2; CDR3 DNA: TGCGCCAGCAGCTATACTAGCGGGGGATACAATGAGCAGTTCTTC; CDR3 protein: CASSYTSGGYNEQFF
clone size: .; V gene: TRBV7-2; J gene: TRBJ1-1; D gene: .; CDR3 DNA: TGTGCCAGCAGTATAATGAACACTGAAGCTTTCTTT; CDR3 protein: CASSIMNTEAFF
clone size: .; V gene: TRBV7-2; J gene: TRBJ2-1; D gene: TRBD1; CDR3 DNA: TGTGCCAGCAGCCCTAATTGGGGACAGGGTATGAATGAGCAGTTCTTC; CDR3 protein: CASSPNWGQGMNEQFF
clone size: .; V gene: TRBV2; J gene: TRBJ1-5; D gene: .; CDR3 DNA: TGTGCCAGCAGTGAATCGGGGGTTAGCAATCAGCCCCAGCATTTT; CDR3 protein: CASSESGVSNQPQHF
clone size: .; V gene: TRBV4-1; J gene: TRBJ1-3; D gene: TRBD1; CDR3 DNA: TGCGCCAGCAGCCAAGACGGGACAGAGGGAAACACCATATATTTT; CDR3 protein: CASSQDGTEGNTIYF
clone size: once; V gene: TRBV5-1; J gene: TRBJ2-1; D gene: .; CDR3 DNA: TGCGCCAGCAGCGTCGACACGTACAATGAGCAGTTCTTC; CDR3 protein: CASSVDTYNEQFF
clone size: .; V gene: TRBV7-6; J gene: TRBJ2-5; D gene: .; CDR3 DNA: TGTGCCAGCAGCCGACAGAAAGAGACCCAGTACTTC; CDR3 protein: CASSRQKETQYF
clone size: .; V gene: TRBV14; J gene: TRBJ2-1; D gene: TRBD2; CDR3 DNA: TGTGCCAGCAGCCATCGTCGGGGCACTAGCGGGAGCTACAATGAGCAGTTCTTC; CDR3 protein: CASSHRRGTSGSYNEQFF
clone size: .; V gene: TRBV6-6; J gene: TRBJ1-2; D gene: .; CDR3 DNA: TGTGCCAGCAGTTACAGGGGCGCGAGCGATTCCTATGGCTACACCTTC; CDR3 protein: CASSYRGASDSYGYTF
clone size: few; V gene: TRBV11-1; J gene: TRBJ2-1; D gene: .; CDR3 DNA: TGTGCCAGCAGCTTAGGGAGGGAACTAGTCTACAATGAGCAGTTCTTC; CDR3 protein: CASSLGRELVYNEQFF
clone size: .; V gene: TRBV7-2; J gene: TRBJ2-7; D gene: TRBD1; CDR3 DNA: TGTGCCAGCAGCTTCTTGAGGGGACAGGGGTACGAGCAGTACTTC; CDR3 protein: CASSFLRGQGYEQYF
clone size: .; V gene: TRBV7-2; J gene: TRBJ1-5; D gene: .; CDR3 DNA: TGTGCCAGCACCACATTCTCGGGGGAGCAGCCCCAGCATTTT; CDR3 protein: CASTTFSGEQPQHF
clone size: .; V gene: TRBV7-2; J gene: TRBJ2-2; D gene: .; CDR3 DNA: TGTGCCAGCAGCTTAATAACTAGCAAGAACACCGGGGAGCTGTTTTTT; CDR3 protein: CASSLITSKNTGELFF
clone size: .; V gene: TRBV30; J gene: TRBJ1-2; D gene: TRBD1; CDR3 DNA: TGTGCCTGGAGTGTAGGGACAGCCTATGGCTACACCTTC; CDR3 protein: CAWSVGTAYGYTF
clone size: .; V gene: TRBV27; J gene: TRBJ1-4; D gene: TRBD1; CDR3 DNA: TGTGCCAGCAGCACAGGGACAGGGGGGCGTGAAAAACTGTTTTTT; CDR3 protein: CASSTGTGGREKLFF